This T cell receptor (beta chain) was documented in a study of PD-1 blockade in mismatch repair-deficient tumors. Study-wide background: Enrolled about 2013-2017, patients had progressing, pretreated mismatch repair-deficient cancers of 12 types.

With regard to this clone: The antigen remains undetermined.

Method: immunoSEQ multiplex PCR; TCRdb's copy keeps in-frame clones and lacks some. The sample shows tens of thousands of clones, approximately 78% of them seen only once. Study-level results: Tumor-resident clones, often undetectable pretreatment in blood, expanded then contracted after pembrolizumab.

Between the trimmed V and J ends, which lost 3 bases and 0 bases, there was a span of 12 bases. This CDR3 has 15 amino acids. The V gene's germline CDR1 is LGHNA and CDR2 YSLEER. All patients were mismatch repair deficient, assessed by either PCR or immunohistochemistry. TCR sequencing covered a few patients who responded to pembrolizumab. This specimen consisted of peripheral blood, obtained 2 weeks after starting pembrolizumab. J is TRBJ2-7 and V is TRBV4-3; maybe TRBD1 (6 bases). This receptor was obtained from an adult with mismatch repair-deficient cancer. Written as DNA, the CDR3 is TGCGCCAGCAGCCAGGGACATGGAAGCTCCTACGAGCAGTACTTC. This gives the protein CASSQGHGSSYEQYF.